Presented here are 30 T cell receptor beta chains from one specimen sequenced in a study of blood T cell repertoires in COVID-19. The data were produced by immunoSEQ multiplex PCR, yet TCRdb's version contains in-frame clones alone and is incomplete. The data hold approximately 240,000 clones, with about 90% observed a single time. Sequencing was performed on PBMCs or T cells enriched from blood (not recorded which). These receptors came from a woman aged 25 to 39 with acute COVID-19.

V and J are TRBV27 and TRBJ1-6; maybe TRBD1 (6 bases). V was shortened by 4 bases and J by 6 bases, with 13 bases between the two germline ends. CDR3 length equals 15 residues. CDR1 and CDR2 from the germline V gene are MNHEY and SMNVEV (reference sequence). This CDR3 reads CASSSLQGVNSPLHF. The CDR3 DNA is TGTGCCAGCAGTTCACTACAGGGCGTTAATTCACCCCTCCACTTT.

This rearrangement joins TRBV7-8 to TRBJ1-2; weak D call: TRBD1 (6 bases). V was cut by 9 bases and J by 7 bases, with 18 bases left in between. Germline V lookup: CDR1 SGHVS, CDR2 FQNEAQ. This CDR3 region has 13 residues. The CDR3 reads CASRLSGVGGYTF. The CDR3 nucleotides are TGTGCCAGTCGTTTGTCAGGGGTGGGTGGCTACACCTTC.

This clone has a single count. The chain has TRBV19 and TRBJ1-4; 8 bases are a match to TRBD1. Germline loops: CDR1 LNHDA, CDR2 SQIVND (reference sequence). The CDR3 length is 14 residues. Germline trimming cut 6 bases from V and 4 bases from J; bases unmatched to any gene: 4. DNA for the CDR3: TGTGCCAGTAGCCCGACAGGGGATAATGAAAAACTGTTTTTT. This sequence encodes CASSPTGDNEKLFF.

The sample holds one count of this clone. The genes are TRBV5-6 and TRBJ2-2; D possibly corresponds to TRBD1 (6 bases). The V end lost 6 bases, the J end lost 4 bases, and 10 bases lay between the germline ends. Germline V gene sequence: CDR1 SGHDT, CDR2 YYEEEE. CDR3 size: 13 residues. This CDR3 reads CASTVDSTGELFF. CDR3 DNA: TGTGCCAGCACCGTGGACAGCACCGGGGAGCTGTTTTTT.

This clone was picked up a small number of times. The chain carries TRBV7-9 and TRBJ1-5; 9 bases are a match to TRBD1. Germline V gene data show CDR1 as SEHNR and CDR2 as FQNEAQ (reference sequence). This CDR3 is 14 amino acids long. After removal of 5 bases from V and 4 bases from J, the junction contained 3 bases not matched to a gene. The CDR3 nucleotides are TGTGCCAGCAGCCCGGACAGGGGTAATCAGCCCCAGCATTTT. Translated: CASSPDRGNQPQHF.

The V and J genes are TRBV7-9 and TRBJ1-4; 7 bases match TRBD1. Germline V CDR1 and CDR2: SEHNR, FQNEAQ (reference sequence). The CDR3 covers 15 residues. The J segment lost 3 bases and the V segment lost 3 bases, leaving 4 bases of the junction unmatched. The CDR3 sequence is CASSFNRGPNEKLFF. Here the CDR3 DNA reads TGTGCCAGCAGCTTCAACAGGGGACCTAATGAAAAACTGTTTTTT.

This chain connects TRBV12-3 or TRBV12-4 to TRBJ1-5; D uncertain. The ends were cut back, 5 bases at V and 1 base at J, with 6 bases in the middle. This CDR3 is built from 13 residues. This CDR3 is CASSSRSNQPQHF. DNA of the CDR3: TGTGCCAGCAGTAGCAGGAGCAATCAGCCCCAGCATTTT.

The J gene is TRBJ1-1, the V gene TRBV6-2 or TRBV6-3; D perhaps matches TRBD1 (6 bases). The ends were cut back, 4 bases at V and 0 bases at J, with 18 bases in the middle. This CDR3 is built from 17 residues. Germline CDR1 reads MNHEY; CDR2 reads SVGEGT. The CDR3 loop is CASSWGGARIMNTEAFF. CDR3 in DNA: TGTGCCAGCAGTTGGGGGGGGGCGAGGATCATGAACACTGAAGCTTTCTTT.

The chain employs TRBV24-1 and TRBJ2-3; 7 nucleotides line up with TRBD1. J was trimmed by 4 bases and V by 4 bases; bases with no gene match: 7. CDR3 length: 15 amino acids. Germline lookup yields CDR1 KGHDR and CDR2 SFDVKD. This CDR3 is CATSDQNQGADTQYF. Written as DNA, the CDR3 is TGTGCCACCAGTGACCAAAACCAGGGGGCAGATACGCAGTATTTT.

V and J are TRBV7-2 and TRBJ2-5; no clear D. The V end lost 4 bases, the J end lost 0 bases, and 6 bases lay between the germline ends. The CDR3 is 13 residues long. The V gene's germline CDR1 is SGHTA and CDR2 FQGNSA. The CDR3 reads CASSSTYQETQYF. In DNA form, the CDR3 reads TGTGCCAGCAGCTCCACATACCAAGAGACCCAGTACTTC.

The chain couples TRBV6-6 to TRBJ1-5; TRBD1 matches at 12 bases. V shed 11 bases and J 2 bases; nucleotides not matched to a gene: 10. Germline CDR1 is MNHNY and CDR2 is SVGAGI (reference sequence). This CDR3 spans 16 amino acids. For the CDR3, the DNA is TGTGCCGGGACAGGGGGCGAGGTCGTTGGCAATCAGCCCCAGCATTTT. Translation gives CAGTGGEVVGNQPQHF.

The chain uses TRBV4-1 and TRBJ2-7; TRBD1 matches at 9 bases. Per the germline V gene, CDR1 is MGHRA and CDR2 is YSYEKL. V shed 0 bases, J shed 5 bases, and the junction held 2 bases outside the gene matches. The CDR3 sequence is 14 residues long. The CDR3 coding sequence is TGCGCCAGCAGCCAAGAACAGGGGGCCAACGAGCAGTACTTC. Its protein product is CASSQEQGANEQYF.

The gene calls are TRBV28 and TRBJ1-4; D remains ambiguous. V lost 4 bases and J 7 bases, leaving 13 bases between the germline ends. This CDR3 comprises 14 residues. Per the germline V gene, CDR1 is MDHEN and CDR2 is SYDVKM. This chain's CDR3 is CASSSSAVGEKLFF. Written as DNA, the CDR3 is TGTGCCAGCAGTTCCTCTGCGGTCGGTGAAAAACTGTTTTTT.

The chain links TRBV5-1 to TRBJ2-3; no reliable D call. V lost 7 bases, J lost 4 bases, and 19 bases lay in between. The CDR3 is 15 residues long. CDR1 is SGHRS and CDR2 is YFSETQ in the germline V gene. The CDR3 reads CASASVVMGPDTQYF. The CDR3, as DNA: TGCGCCAGCGCCTCGGTGGTTATGGGCCCAGATACGCAGTATTTT.

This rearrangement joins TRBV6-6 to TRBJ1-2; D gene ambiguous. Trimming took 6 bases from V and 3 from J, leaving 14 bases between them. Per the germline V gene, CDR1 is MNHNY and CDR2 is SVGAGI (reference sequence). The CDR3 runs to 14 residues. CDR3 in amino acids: CASRPRGLDYGYTF. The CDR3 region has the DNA TGTGCCAGCAGGCCCCGGGGTTTGGACTATGGCTACACCTTC.

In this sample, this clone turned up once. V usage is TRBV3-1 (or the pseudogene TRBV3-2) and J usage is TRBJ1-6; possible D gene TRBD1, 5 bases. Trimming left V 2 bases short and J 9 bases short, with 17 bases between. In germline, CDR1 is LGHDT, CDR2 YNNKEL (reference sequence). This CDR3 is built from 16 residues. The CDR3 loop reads CASSQRTGRRSSPLHF. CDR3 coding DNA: TGTGCCAGCAGCCAAAGAACAGGACGTCGCAGTTCACCCCTCCACTTT.

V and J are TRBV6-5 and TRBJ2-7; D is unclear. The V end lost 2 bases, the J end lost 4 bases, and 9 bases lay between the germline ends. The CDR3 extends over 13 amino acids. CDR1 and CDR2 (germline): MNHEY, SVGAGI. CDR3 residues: CASSYRDGYEQYF. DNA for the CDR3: TGTGCCAGCAGTTACCGAGACGGGTACGAGCAGTACTTC.

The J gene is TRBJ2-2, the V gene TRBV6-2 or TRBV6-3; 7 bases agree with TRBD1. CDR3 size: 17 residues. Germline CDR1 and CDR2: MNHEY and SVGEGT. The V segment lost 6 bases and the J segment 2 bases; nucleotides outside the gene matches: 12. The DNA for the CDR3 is TGTGCCAGCAGCCACTCCACAGGGGATCCTAACACCGGGGAGCTGTTTTTT. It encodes CASSHSTGDPNTGELFF.

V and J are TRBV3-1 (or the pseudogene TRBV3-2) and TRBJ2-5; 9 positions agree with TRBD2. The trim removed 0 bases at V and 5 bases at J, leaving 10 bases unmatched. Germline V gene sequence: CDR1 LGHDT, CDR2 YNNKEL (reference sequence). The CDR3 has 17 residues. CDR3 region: CASSQEFLAGVGETQYF. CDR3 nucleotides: TGTGCCAGCAGCCAAGAGTTCTTAGCGGGAGTCGGGGAGACCCAGTACTTC.

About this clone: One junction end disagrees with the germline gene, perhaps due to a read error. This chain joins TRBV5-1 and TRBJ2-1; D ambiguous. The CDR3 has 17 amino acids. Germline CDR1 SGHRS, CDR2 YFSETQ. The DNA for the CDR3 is TGTGCCAGCAGCTTGGCCGGTAGATCTAGATCAGCTTATGAGCAGTTCTTC. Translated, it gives CASSLAGRSRSAYEQFF.

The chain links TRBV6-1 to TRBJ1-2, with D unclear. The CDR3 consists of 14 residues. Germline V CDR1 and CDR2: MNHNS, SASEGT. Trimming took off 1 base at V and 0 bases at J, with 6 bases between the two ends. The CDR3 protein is CASSEVGANYGYTF. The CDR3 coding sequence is TGTGCCAGCAGTGAAGTAGGAGCTAACTATGGCTACACCTTC.

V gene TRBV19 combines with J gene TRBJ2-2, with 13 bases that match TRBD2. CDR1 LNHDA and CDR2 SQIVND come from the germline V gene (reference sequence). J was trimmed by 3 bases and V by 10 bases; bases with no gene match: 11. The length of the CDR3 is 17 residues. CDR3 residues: CATLGLAGKADTGELFF. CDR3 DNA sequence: TGTGCCACCCTGGGACTAGCGGGAAAAGCCGACACCGGGGAGCTGTTTTTT.

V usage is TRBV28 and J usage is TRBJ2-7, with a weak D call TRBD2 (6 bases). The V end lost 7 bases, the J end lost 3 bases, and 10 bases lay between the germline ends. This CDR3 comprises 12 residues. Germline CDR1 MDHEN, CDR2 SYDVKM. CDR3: CASTTGLYEQYF. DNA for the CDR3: TGTGCCAGCACCACGGGACTCTACGAGCAGTACTTC.

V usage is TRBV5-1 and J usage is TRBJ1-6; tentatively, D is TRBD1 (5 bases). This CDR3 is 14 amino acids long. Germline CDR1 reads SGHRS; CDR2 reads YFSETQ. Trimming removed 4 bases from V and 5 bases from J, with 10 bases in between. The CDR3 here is CASSRQGNNSPLHF. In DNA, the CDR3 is TGCGCCAGCAGCCGCCAGGGAAATAATTCACCCCTCCACTTT.

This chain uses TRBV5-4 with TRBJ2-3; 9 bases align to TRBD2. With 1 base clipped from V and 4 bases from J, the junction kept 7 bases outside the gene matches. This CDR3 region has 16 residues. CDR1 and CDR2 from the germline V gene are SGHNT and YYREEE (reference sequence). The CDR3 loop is CASSLQRGAHSDTQYF. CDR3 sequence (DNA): TGTGCCAGCAGCTTGCAGCGGGGGGCGCACTCAGATACGCAGTATTTT.

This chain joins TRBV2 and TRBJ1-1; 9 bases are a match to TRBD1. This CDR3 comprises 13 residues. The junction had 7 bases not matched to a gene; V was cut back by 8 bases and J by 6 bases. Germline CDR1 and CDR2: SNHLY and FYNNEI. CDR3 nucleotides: TGTGCCAGCTTTGGACAGGGGATCGCTGAAGCTTTCTTT. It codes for CASFGQGIAEAFF.

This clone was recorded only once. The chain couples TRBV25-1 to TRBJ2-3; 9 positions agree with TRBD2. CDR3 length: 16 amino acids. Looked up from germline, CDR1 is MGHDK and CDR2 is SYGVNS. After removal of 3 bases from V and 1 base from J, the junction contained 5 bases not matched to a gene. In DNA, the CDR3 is TGTGCCAGCAGTGATGAGACTAGCGGAGGCACAGATACGCAGTATTTT. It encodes CASSDETSGGTDTQYF.

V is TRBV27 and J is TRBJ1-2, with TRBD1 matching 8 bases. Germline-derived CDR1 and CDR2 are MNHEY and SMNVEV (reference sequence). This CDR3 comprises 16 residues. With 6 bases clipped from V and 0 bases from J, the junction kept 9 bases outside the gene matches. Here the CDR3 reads CASSSRDRPSNYGYTF. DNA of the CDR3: TGTGCCAGCAGCTCCCGGGACAGGCCTTCTAACTATGGCTACACCTTC.

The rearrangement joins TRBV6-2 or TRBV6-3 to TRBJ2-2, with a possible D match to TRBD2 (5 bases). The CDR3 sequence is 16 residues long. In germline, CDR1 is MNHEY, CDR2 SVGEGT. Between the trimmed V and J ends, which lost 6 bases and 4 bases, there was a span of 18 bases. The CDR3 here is CASSLRRTGFTGELFF. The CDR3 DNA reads TGTGCCAGCAGCCTCCGGCGGACTGGATTCACCGGGGAGCTGTTTTTT.

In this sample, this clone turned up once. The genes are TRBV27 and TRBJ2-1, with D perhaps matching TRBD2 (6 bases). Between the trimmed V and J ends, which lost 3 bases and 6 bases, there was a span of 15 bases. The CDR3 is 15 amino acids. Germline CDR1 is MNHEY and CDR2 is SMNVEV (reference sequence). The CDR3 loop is CASSLGGFPGNEQFF. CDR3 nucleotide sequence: TGTGCCAGCAGTTTGGGGGGTTTCCCTGGCAATGAGCAGTTCTTC.